The entry below describes one TCR beta chain. The germline gene is not matched at one end of the junction; a read error may be the cause. Clones were read by immunoSEQ multiplex PCR, and TCRdb kept only the in-frame ones, dropping some. Of around 13,000 clones in the sample, approximately 89% were seen once. CDR3 length: 15 residues. CDR1 and CDR2 (germline): MGHRA, YSYEKL. This entry comes from a study of chemoradiotherapy in HPV16-positive cancers. V and J are TRBV4-1 and TRBJ2-7; D remains ambiguous. This TCR came from a human donor with HPV-associated anogenital cancer. Sequencing used blood, obtained from a patient who underwent chemoradiotherapy. The CDR3 DNA is TGCGCCAGCAGCCAAGGGCGAGACTGGGCCTACGGGCAGTACTTC. Translation gives CASSQGRDWAYGQYF.